A selection of T cell receptor beta chains follows, all from one sample in a study of blood T cell repertoires in COVID-19. Data came from immunoSEQ multiplex PCR; TCRdb stores just in-frame clones and leaves some out. The sample consists of 150,000 to 200,000 clones, approximately 82% of them appearing once. The sample was peripheral blood. The receptors derive from a woman older than 75 with acute or convalescent COVID-19. The CDR3 runs from the conserved cysteine through the conserved F or W. The order of the fields is CDR3 length, J gene, V gene, D gene, clone size, CDR3 protein, CDR3 DNA. A D gene is named only where the DNA matches it firmly. Only part of the rows carry a size: once, few, many, or a class if the clone is expanded.

>16|TRBJ1-1|TRBV5-1|.|.
CASSLVTVAKNTEAFF
TGCGCCAGCAGCTTGGTCACCGTGGCCAAGAACACTGAAGCTTTCTTT
>13|TRBJ1-2|TRBV27|TRBD1|.
CASGGQRNYGYTF
TGTGCCAGCGGGGGACAGCGTAACTATGGCTACACCTTC
>13|TRBJ2-4|TRBV12-3/TRBV12-4|TRBD1|.
CASSLAGTGNEYF
TGTGCCAGCAGTTTAGCGGGGACAGGAAACGAGTACTTC
>15|TRBJ2-3|TRBV5-1|.|.
CASRSETRSTDTQYF
TGCGCCAGCCGCTCTGAGACTAGGAGCACAGATACGCAGTATTTT
>15|TRBJ2-1|TRBV10-3|TRBD2|few
CAISLGLEVNNEQFF
TGTGCCATCAGCTTAGGACTAGAGGTAAACAATGAGCAGTTCTTC
>15|TRBJ1-2|TRBV6-5|.|.
CASSYGGNRNYGYTF
TGTGCCAGCAGTTACGGCGGGAACCGTAACTATGGCTACACCTTC
>18|TRBJ2-5|TRBV6-2/TRBV6-3|TRBD2|.
CASSYSASGRAVQETQYF
TGTGCCAGCAGTTACTCGGCTAGCGGGAGGGCCGTGCAAGAGACCCAGTACTTC
>16|TRBJ1-1|TRBV18|.|.
CASSPLAQGLDTEAFF
TGTGCCAGCTCACCCCTCGCTCAGGGTTTAGACACTGAAGCTTTCTTT
>14|TRBJ2-5|TRBV30|.|.
CAWSEGIIRETQYF
TGTGCCTGGAGTGAGGGGATCATCCGAGAGACCCAGTACTTC
>13|TRBJ1-5|TRBV27|.|once
CASSLELNQPQHF
TGTGCCAGCAGTTTGGAGCTCAATCAGCCCCAGCATTTT
>14|TRBJ1-1|TRBV2|.|.
CASSTWTVNTEAFF
TGTGCCAGCAGTACTTGGACAGTGAACACTGAAGCTTTCTTT
>14|TRBJ1-1|TRBV7-2|.|few
CASSGSGGVGEAFF
TGTGCCAGCAGCGGGTCAGGAGGTGTCGGTGAAGCTTTCTTT
>15|TRBJ2-6|TRBV6-5|TRBD1|.
CASRITGAGANVLTF
TGTGCCAGCAGGATAACAGGGGCTGGGGCCAACGTCCTGACTTTC
>11|TRBJ2-7|TRBV5-1|.|.
CASSQRHEQYF
TGCGCCAGCAGCCAGAGGCACGAGCAGTACTTC
>18|TRBJ1-6|TRBV5-1|.|.
CASSRTPTDPEANSPLHF
TGCGCCAGCAGCCGGACCCCGACAGACCCAGAAGCAAATTCACCCCTCCACTTT
>16|TRBJ1-2|TRBV5-6|TRBD1|.
CASSLFWTGGSWGYTF
TGTGCCAGCAGCTTGTTCTGGACAGGCGGTAGTTGGGGCTACACCTTC
>15|TRBJ2-4|TRBV6-5|.|once
CASSSTNTAKNIQYF
TGTGCCAGCAGTTCGACTAACACAGCCAAAAACATTCAGTACTTC
>16|TRBJ2-2|TRBV25-1|.|once
CASRKQPGDGTGELFF
TGTGCCAGCAGGAAGCAGCCAGGGGATGGCACCGGGGAGCTGTTTTTT
>16|TRBJ2-1|TRBV5-5|.|few
CASSFGLVSEYNEQFF
TGTGCCAGCAGCTTCGGGTTAGTGTCAGAATACAATGAGCAGTTCTTC